This TCR beta chain was recorded in a study of graft-versus-host responses after intestinal transplantation. The CDR3 has 17 residues. Germline-derived CDR1 and CDR2 are MNHGY and SAAAGT. V dropped 8 bases and J dropped 0 bases, with 23 bases sitting between them. The table came from immunoSEQ multiplex PCR; TCRdb's copy has only in-frame clones and leaves some out. The sample has 35,000 to 45,000 clones, about 92% seen once. This chain uses TRBV6-8 with TRBJ2-7; tentative D call: TRBD2 (5 bases). The sample consisted of PBMCs, taken approximately 740 days after intestinal transplantation. This TCR was sampled from a human patient who received an intestinal transplant, so some T cells may come from the graft donor. The CDR3 is CASPVGRRGSYSYEQYF. As DNA, the CDR3 is TGTGCCAGCCCAGTAGGTAGAAGAGGGTCGTACTCCTACGAGCAGTACTTC.